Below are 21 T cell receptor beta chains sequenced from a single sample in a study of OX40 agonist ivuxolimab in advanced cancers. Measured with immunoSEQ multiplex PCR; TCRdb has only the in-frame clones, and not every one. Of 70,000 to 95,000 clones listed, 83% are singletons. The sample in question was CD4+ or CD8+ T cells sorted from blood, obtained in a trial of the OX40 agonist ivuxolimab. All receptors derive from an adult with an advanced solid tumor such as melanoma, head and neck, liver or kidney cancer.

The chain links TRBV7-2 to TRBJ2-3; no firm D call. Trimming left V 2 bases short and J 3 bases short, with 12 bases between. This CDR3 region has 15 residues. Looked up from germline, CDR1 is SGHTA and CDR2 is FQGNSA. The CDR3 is CASSLSSLGTDTQYF. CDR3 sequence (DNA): TGTGCCAGCAGCTTAAGTTCGTTGGGTACAGATACGCAGTATTTT.

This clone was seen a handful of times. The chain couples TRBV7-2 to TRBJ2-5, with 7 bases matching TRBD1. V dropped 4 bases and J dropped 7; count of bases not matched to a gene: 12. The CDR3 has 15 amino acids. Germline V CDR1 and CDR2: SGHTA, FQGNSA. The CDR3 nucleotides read TGTGCCAGCAGCTGGGCGTGGCAGGGGGTAGGGACCCAGTACTTC. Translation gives CASSWAWQGVGTQYF.

In DNA form, the CDR3 reads TGTGCCAGCAGCCCTATCGGGGGGGGCACAGATACGCAGTATTTT. It translates to CASSPIGGGTDTQYF. The J gene is TRBJ2-3, the V gene TRBV7-7, with TRBD2 identical over 8 bases. The trim removed 5 bases at V and 1 base at J, leaving 5 bases unmatched. The CDR3 is made up of 15 amino acids. CDR1 is SSHAT, CDR2 FNYEAQ, per germline (reference sequence).

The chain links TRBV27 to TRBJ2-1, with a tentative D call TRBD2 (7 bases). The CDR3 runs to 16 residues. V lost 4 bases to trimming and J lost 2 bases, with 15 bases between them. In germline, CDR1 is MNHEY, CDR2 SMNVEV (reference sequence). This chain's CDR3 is CASSSSQGRAYNEQFF. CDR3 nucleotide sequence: TGTGCCAGCAGTTCATCTCAGGGGAGGGCCTACAATGAGCAGTTCTTC.

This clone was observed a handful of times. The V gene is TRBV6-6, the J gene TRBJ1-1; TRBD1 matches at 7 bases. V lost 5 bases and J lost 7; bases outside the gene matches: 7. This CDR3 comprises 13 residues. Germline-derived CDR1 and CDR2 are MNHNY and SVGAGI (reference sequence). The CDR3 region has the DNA TGTGCCAGCAGTCAGGGGGGAGTGGGTGAAGCTTTCTTT. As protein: CASSQGGVGEAFF.

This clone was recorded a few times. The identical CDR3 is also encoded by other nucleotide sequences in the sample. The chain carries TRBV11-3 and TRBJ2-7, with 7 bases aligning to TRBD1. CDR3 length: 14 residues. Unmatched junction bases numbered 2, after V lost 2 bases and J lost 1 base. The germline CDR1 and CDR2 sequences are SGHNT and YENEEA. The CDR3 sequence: CASSLRQGSYEQYF. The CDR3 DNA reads TGTGCCAGCAGCTTAAGACAGGGATCCTACGAGCAGTACTTC.

The CDR3 region is CASSRPRAGRWYSPLHF. The DNA of the CDR3 is TGTGCCAGCAGCCGCCCGCGGGCAGGGAGGTGGTATTCACCCCTCCACTTT. This chain links TRBV7-2 with TRBJ1-6, with a tentative D call TRBD1 (5 bases). V lost 5 bases to trimming and J lost 8 bases, with 22 bases between them. Germline V gene sequence: CDR1 SGHTA, CDR2 FQGNSA. The CDR3 runs 17 residues.

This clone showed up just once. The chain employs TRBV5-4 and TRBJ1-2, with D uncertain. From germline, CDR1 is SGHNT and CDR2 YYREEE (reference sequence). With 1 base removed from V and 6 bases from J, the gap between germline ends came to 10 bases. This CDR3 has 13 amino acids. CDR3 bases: TGTGCCAGCAGCTTGCCGGGGAGGGATGGCTACACCTTC. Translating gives CASSLPGRDGYTF.

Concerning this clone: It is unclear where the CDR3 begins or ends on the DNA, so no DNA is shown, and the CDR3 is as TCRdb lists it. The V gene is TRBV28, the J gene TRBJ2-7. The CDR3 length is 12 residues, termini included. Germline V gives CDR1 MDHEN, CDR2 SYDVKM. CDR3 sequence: CASSSSKYEQYF.

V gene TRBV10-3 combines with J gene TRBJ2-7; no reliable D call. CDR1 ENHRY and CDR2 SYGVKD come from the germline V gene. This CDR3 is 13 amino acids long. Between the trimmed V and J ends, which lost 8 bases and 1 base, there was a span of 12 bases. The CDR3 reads CAIPRARSYEQYF. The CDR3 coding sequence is TGTGCCATCCCCCGGGCGCGATCCTACGAGCAGTACTTC.

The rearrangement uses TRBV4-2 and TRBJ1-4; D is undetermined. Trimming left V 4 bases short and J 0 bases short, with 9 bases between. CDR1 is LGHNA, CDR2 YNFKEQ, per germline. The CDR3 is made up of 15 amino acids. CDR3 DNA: TGTGCCAGCAGCCCACGGGCAGCAACTAATGAAAAACTGTTTTTT. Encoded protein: CASSPRAATNEKLFF.

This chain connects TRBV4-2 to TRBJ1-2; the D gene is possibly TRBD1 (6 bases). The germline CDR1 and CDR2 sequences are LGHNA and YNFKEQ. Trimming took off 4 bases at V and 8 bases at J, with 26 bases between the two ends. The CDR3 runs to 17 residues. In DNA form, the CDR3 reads TGTGCCAGCAGCCTTCCGTCGCCTTCCGGGGGACAAAAAGGCTACACCTTC. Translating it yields CASSLPSPSGGQKGYTF.

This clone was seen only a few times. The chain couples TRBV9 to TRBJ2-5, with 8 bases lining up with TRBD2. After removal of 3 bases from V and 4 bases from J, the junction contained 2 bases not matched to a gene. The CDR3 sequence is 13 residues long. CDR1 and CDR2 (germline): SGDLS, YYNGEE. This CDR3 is CASSETSVETQYF. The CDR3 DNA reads TGTGCCAGCAGCGAGACTAGCGTAGAGACCCAGTACTTC. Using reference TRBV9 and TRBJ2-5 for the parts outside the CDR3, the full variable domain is DSGVTQTPKHLITATGQRVTLRCSPRSGDLSVYWYQQSLDQGLQFLIQYYNGEERAKGNILERFSAQQFPDLHSELNLSSLELGDSALYFCASSETSVETQYFGPGTRLLVL.

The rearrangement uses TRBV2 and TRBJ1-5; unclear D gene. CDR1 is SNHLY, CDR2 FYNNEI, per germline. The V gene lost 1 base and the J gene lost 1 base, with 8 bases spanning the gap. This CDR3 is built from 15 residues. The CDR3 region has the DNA TGTGCCAGCAGTGAAGAGGACGGGAGCAATCAGCCCCAGCATTTT. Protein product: CASSEEDGSNQPQHF. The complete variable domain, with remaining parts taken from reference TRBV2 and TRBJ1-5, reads EPEVTQTPSHQVTQMGQEVILRCVPISNHLYFYWYRQILGQKVEFLVSFYNNEISEKSEIFDDQFSVERPDGSNFTLKIRSTKLEDSAMYFCASSEEDGSNQPQHFGDGTRLSIL.

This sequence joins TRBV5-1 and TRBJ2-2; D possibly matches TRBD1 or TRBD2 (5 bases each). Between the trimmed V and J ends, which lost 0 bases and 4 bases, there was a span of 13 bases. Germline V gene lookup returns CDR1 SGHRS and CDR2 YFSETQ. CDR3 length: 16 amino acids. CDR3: CASSLGRRDGTGELFF. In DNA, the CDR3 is TGCGCCAGCAGCTTGGGGCGCCGGGACGGCACCGGGGAGCTGTTTTTT.

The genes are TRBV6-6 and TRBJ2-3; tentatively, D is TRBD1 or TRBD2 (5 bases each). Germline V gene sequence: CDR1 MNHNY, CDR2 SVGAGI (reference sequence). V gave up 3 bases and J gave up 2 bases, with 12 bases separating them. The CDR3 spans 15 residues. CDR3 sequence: CASSYSGTYTDTQYF. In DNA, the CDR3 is TGTGCCAGCAGTTATTCCGGGACCTACACAGATACGCAGTATTTT.

CDR3 sequence (DNA): TGTGCCAGCAGCTTAGGGGTGGGCACAGATACGCAGTATTTT. It translates to CASSLGVGTDTQYF. The chain uses TRBV5-6 and TRBJ2-3; D is perhaps TRBD1 (5 bases). Germline assignment: CDR1 SGHDT and CDR2 YYEEEE. The germline V and J ends were trimmed by 2 bases and 1 base, with 8 bases remaining between them. This CDR3 has 14 amino acids. Using reference TRBV5-6 and TRBJ2-3 for the parts outside the CDR3, the full variable domain is DAGVTQSPTHLIKTRGQQVTLRCSPKSGHDTVSWYQQALGQGPQFIFQYYEEEERQRGNFPDRFSGHQFPNYSSELNVNALLLGDSALYLCASSLGVGTDTQYFGPGTRLTVL.

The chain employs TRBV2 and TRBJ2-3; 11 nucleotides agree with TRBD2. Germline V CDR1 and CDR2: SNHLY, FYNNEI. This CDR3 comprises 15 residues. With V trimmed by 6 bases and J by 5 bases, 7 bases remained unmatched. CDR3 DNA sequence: TGTGCCAGCAGGCTACTAGCGGGAGATGGAGATACGCAGTATTTT. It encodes CASRLLAGDGDTQYF.

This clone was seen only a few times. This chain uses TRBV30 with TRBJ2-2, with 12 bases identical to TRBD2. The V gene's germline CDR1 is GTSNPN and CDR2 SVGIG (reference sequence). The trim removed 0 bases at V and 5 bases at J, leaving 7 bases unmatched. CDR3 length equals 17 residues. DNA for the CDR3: TGTGCCTGGAGTGTAACTAGCGGGAGGATTAGGACCGGGGAGCTGTTTTTT. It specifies CAWSVTSGRIRTGELFF.

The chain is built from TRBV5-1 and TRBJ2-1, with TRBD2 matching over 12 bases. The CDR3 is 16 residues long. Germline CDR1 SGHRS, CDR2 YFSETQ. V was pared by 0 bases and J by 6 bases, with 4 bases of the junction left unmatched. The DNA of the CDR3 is TGCGCCAGCAGCTTGGCCCCTAGCGGGGGGGGCAATGAGCAGTTCTTC. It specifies CASSLAPSGGGNEQFF.

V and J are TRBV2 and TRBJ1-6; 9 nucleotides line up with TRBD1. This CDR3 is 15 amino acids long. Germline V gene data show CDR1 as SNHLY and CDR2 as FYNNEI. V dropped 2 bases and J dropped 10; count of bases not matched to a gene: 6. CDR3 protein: CASSESGQGRSPLHF. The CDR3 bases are TGTGCCAGCAGTGAATCGGGACAGGGACGCTCACCCCTCCACTTT. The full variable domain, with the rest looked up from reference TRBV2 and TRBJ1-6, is EPEVTQTPSHQVTQMGQEVILRCVPISNHLYFYWYRQILGQKVEFLVSFYNNEISEKSEIFDDQFSVERPDGSNFTLKIRSTKLEDSAMYFCASSESGQGRSPLHFGNGTRLTVT.